This T cell receptor beta chain emerged from a study of cytomegalovirus exposure and HLA in healthy donors. Notes on the study in general: Associated with HLA alleles at 0.05 false discovery rate in a later analysis were 15,000 to 20,000 TCR beta sequences. Reports state that TCR beta sequences accurately predicted most subjects' HLA-A and HLA-B alleles.

With 60 Vbeta and 13 Jbeta primers, the PCR was carried out. Per the authors' pipeline: In a later analysis, 10 million to 11 million of approximately 81 million unique beta chains occurred in at least two donors. This table comes from immunoSEQ multiplex PCR, and its TCRdb copy is limited to in-frame clones, with some not included. Clone size and V and J calls were adopted from that table, with D and trimming inferred from the DNA. The top ten hold about 7% of the sample, which has 80,000 or so clones, 60% to 80% seen once. Germline-derived CDR1 and CDR2 are MDHEN and SYDVKM. This CDR3 has 15 amino acids. J gave up 4 bases and V 2 bases, and 4 bases lay outside the gene matches. Points on this clone: The antigen remains undetermined.

The chain combines TRBV28 with TRBJ2-2, with 7 bases matching TRBD2. Sequencing input: PBMCs. This receptor was taken from a woman between 35 and 50 years old in good health and CMV-seronegative. CDR3 residues: CASSLRREGTGELFF. The CDR3 nucleotides are TGTGCCAGCAGTTTACGGAGGGAGGGCACCGGGGAGCTGTTTTTT.